These T cell receptor beta chains were read from a single sample in a study of T-cell reconstitution after alpha-beta-depleted transplantation in children. MiXCR, applied by TCRdb to the PCR reads, yields one record per CDR3 protein. The data show about 400,000 distinct CDR3 sequences, 20% seen once. Sample: PBMCs from the stem cell graft donor, taken from the stem cell graft. Every receptor here comes from a human donor who donated a stem cell graft to a child with acute myeloid leukemia. The CDR3 runs from the conserved cysteine through the conserved F or W. Fields, in order: clone size, D gene, J gene, V gene, CDR3 protein, CDR3 DNA. The D gene is left open where the match is weak. Clone size is given for some rows only: seen once, a few or many times, or a class if the clone is expanded.

. | TRBD1 | TRBJ2-3 | TRBV13 | CASSPGTGTGDTQYF | TGTGCCAGCAGCCCCGGGACAGGGACGGGCGATACGCAGTATTTT
. | TRBD1 | TRBJ1-1 | TRBV28 | CASTLGDRGLEGEAFF | TGTGCCAGCACCCTTGGGGACAGGGGGCTTGAAGGTGAAGCTTTCTTT
. | TRBD1 | TRBJ1-1 | TRBV7-9 | CASSWDRHSTEAFF | TGTGCCAGCAGCTGGGACAGGCATAGCACTGAAGCTTTCTTT
. | . | TRBJ2-7 | TRBV12-5 | CASGGQLLYEQYF | TGTGCTAGTGGAGGACAGCTATTATACGAGCAGTACTTC
. | TRBD2 | TRBJ2-3 | TRBV12-3/TRBV12-4 | CASSLAVLAGVPSSDTQYF | TGTGCCAGCAGTTTAGCGGTACTAGCGGGAGTTCCATCGTCAGATACGCAGTATTTT
. | . | TRBJ2-7 | TRBV12-3/TRBV12-4 | CASSRQEGLYEQYF | TGTGCCAGCAGCCGACAGGAGGGGCTCTACGAGCAGTACTTC
. | . | TRBJ2-5 | TRBV7-2 | CASSLVGRGGETQYF | TGTGCCAGCAGCTTAGTTGGCAGGGGGGGAGAGACCCAGTACTTC
. | . | TRBJ1-1 | TRBV12-3/TRBV12-4 | CASSLDRTNTEAFF | TGTGCCAGCAGCCTTGACAGAACAAACACTGAAGCTTTCTTT
. | . | TRBJ2-3 | TRBV9 | CASSVDASTDTQYF | TGTGCCAGCAGCGTAGATGCTAGCACAGATACGCAGTATTTT
few | . | TRBJ2-2 | TRBV24-1 | CATSDYQSDTGELFF | TGTGCCACCAGTGACTACCAGTCCGACACCGGGGAGCTGTTTTTT
. | . | TRBJ1-1 | TRBV4-3 | CASSQDHEAFF | TGCGCCAGCAGCCAAGATCATGAAGCTTTCTTT
once | . | TRBJ2-1 | TRBV18 | CASSPDLANNEQFF | TGTGCCAGCTCACCAGACCTAGCGAACAATGAGCAGTTCTTC
. | . | TRBJ2-7 | TRBV2 | CASTSSETYEQYF | TGTGCCAGCACGTCTAGCGAAACCTACGAGCAGTACTTC
. | . | TRBJ2-1 | TRBV7-2 | CASSRNSVLYREKEQFF | TGTGCCAGCAGCCGAAACAGCGTTTTGTACCGGGAAAAAGAGCAGTTCTTC
. | TRBD1 | TRBJ1-1 | TRBV12-3/TRBV12-4 | CASNLSVTGGTEAFF | TGTGCCAGCAATTTGAGCGTGACAGGGGGCACTGAAGCTTTCTTT
many | TRBD2 | TRBJ2-5 | TRBV4-3 | CASSQDWATSGQETQYF | TGCGCCAGCAGCCAAGATTGGGCGACTAGCGGTCAAGAGACCCAGTACTTC
. | . | TRBJ2-3 | TRBV24-1 | CATSVGVSDTQYF | TGTGCCACCAGTGTGGGGGTGTCAGATACGCAGTATTTT
. | . | TRBJ1-1 | TRBV4-3 | CASSQVLGANTEAFF | TGCGCCAGCAGCCAAGTTCTAGGGGCCAACACTGAAGCTTTCTTT
few | . | TRBJ2-2 | TRBV29-1 | CSVERWGESNTGELFF | TGCAGCGTTGAACGGTGGGGAGAATCGAACACCGGGGAGCTGTTTTTT
few | . | TRBJ2-1 | TRBV10-2 | CASSHLGGSSYNEQFF | TGCGCCAGCTCTCATTTGGGGGGTAGCTCCTACAATGAGCAGTTCTTC
. | TRBD2 | TRBJ2-5 | TRBV20-1 | CSANRGGWETQYF | TGCAGTGCCAACCGGGGGGGCTGGGAGACCCAGTACTTC
many | . | TRBJ1-2 | TRBV20-1 | CSAKDGYGYTF | TGCAGTGCCAAGGACGGCTATGGCTACACCTTC
. | TRBD1 | TRBJ1-2 | TRBV5-5 | CASSLATGPDGYTF | TGTGCCAGCAGCTTGGCGACAGGGCCTGATGGCTACACCTTC
many | TRBD2 | TRBJ2-1 | TRBV29-1 | CSVDKLAGRTNEQFF | TGCAGCGTTGATAAACTAGCGGGGCGGACGAATGAGCAGTTCTTC
. | TRBD2 | TRBJ2-1 | TRBV11-2 | CASSKRVGGLAGTYNEQFF | TGTGCCAGCAGCAAAAGGGTGGGGGGACTAGCGGGGACTTACAATGAGCAGTTCTTC
few | . | TRBJ1-1 | TRBV5-1 | CASSLVLDDTEAFF | TGCGCCAGCAGCTTGGTTCTGGATGACACTGAAGCTTTCTTT
. | TRBD1 | TRBJ1-5 | TRBV7-9 | CASSTGQGNQPQHF | TGTGCCAGCAGCACCGGACAGGGCAATCAGCCCCAGCATTTT
. | . | TRBJ1-2 | TRBV11-2 | CASSLDQGPFYGYTF | TGTGCCAGCAGCTTAGATCAGGGACCGTTCTATGGCTACACCTTC
many | TRBD1 | TRBJ1-5 | TRBV20-1 | CSAWDSQNQPQHF | TGCAGTGCTTGGGACAGCCAAAATCAGCCCCAGCATTTT
many | . | TRBJ2-7 | TRBV5-1 | CASSPLGNEQYF | TGTGCCAGCAGCCCGTTGGGGAACGAGCAGTACTTC
few | . | TRBJ1-1 | TRBV15 | CATSRAGFGEAFF | TGTGCCACCAGCAGAGCGGGGTTCGGTGAAGCTTTCTTT
many | TRBD2 | TRBJ2-3 | TRBV10-3 | CAIRTGTSEGDTQYF | TGTGCCATCCGGACCGGGACTAGCGAAGGAGATACGCAGTATTTT
few | . | TRBJ1-3 | TRBV12-3/TRBV12-4 | CASSVDRSSGNTIYF | TGTGCCAGCAGTGTCGACCGGAGCTCTGGAAACACCATATATTTT
few | . | TRBJ1-3 | TRBV2 | CASTTSGNTIYF | TGTGCCAGCACCACCTCTGGAAACACCATATATTTT
few | TRBD2 | TRBJ2-1 | TRBV24-1 | CATSHSGSIFNEQFF | TGTGCCACCAGTCATAGCGGGAGCATTTTCAATGAGCAGTTCTTC
once | TRBD1 | TRBJ2-5 | TRBV3-1 | CASSPYSGTGKTQYF | TGTGCCAGCAGCCCTTATTCCGGGACAGGGAAGACCCAGTACTTC
many | . | TRBJ1-1 | TRBV29-1 | CSVEVGGAAFF | TGCAGCGTTGAAGTAGGGGGGGCAGCTTTCTTT
few | TRBD2 | TRBJ2-1 | TRBV12-3/TRBV12-4 | CASSLVQREGGEQFF | TGTGCCAGCAGTTTAGTCCAGCGGGAGGGTGGTGAGCAGTTCTTC
. | TRBD1 | TRBJ2-7 | TRBV5-1 | CASSQGQGSYYEQYF | TGCGCCAGCAGCCAGGGACAGGGCTCGTACTACGAGCAGTACTTC
few | . | TRBJ2-4 | TRBV7-2 | CASSLGRENIQYF | TGTGCCAGCAGCTTGGGCAGGGAAAACATTCAGTACTTC
few | TRBD2 | TRBJ2-7 | TRBV5-1 | CASSPQRGGSYEQYF | TGCGCCAGCAGCCCTCAGCGCGGGGGTTCCTACGAGCAGTACTTC
. | TRBD1 | TRBJ2-1 | TRBV25-1 | CASNPRGTGDNEQFF | TGTGCCAGCAACCCAAGGGGGACAGGGGACAATGAGCAGTTCTTC
. | . | TRBJ2-1 | TRBV7-3 | CASSPTGPIHNEQFF | TGTGCCAGCAGCCCGACAGGCCCTATCCACAATGAGCAGTTCTTC
. | TRBD2 | TRBJ2-2 | TRBV12-3/TRBV12-4 | CASRTSPVGELFF | TGTGCCAGCAGGACTAGCCCCGTGGGGGAGCTGTTTTTT
. | . | TRBJ2-1 | TRBV7-2 | CASSFIGPRAGYNEQFF | TGTGCCAGCAGCTTTATAGGGCCCAGGGCGGGCTACAATGAGCAGTTCTTC
few | TRBD2 | TRBJ2-5 | TRBV7-9 | CASSSTSGSGQETQYF | TGTGCCAGCAGCTCGACTAGCGGGAGTGGACAAGAGACCCAGTACTTC
few | TRBD2 | TRBJ2-1 | TRBV28 | CASSLLWGGSYNEQFF | TGTGCCAGCAGTTTGCTATGGGGGGGCTCCTACAATGAGCAGTTCTTC
. | . | TRBJ1-4 | TRBV10-3 | CAISVKNEKLFF | TGTGCCATCAGTGTAAAGAATGAAAAACTGTTTTTT
. | TRBD2 | TRBJ2-1 | TRBV10-3 | CAIRGTGTSGSGEQFF | TGTGCCATCAGGGGAACCGGGACTAGCGGGAGTGGGGAGCAGTTCTTC
. | . | TRBJ1-1 | TRBV9 | CASSVGDDPEAFF | TGTGCCAGCAGCGTAGGCGACGACCCTGAAGCTTTCTTT
many | . | TRBJ2-7 | TRBV20-1 | CSVGVYEQYF | TGCAGTGTCGGGGTTTACGAGCAGTACTTC
few | TRBD2 | TRBJ2-1 | TRBV20-1 | CSQTAAGGLGSYNEQFF | TGCTCCCAAACCGCAGCGGGAGGGTTGGGTTCCTACAATGAGCAGTTCTTC
. | . | TRBJ2-7 | TRBV5-1 | CASSPGQRHYEQYF | TGCGCCAGCAGCCCCGGACAGCGGCACTACGAGCAGTACTTC
few | . | TRBJ2-5 | TRBV5-1 | CASSGITVETQYF | TGCGCCAGCAGCGGAATTACCGTAGAGACCCAGTACTTC
. | . | TRBJ2-6 | TRBV28 | CASRGLGVGANVLTF | TGTGCCAGCCGCGGGTTGGGGGTTGGGGCCAACGTCCTGACTTTC
many | TRBD2 | TRBJ2-7 | TRBV12-3/TRBV12-4 | CASSQGVAGVYEQYF | TGTGCCAGCAGCCAAGGGGTAGCGGGGGTCTACGAGCAGTACTTC
. | TRBD1 | TRBJ1-1 | TRBV7-9 | CASSPGTGEAFF | TGTGCCAGCAGTCCCGGGACAGGGGAAGCTTTCTTT
. | TRBD1 | TRBJ1-5 | TRBV19 | CASTRTGMNQPQHF | TGTGCCAGTACCCGGACAGGGATGAATCAGCCCCAGCATTTT
. | . | TRBJ2-3 | TRBV29-1 | CSVEEGGNEEDTQYF | TGCAGCGTTGAAGAAGGCGGGAATGAGGAAGATACGCAGTATTTT
. | . | TRBJ2-5 | TRBV10-3 | CAISERFEGGGETQYF | TGTGCCATCAGTGAGCGGTTTGAGGGAGGAGGGGAGACCCAGTACTTC